This T cell receptor beta chain was documented in a study of T cells in Graves' hyperthyroidism and ophthalmopathy. CDR3 length: 18 residues. Trimming cost V 5 bases and J 0 bases, with 19 bases left between them. Germline V lookup: CDR1 PRHDT, CDR2 FYEKMQ (reference sequence). There are many counts of this clonotype. Amplification of TCR beta CDR3 regions used RNA as the template. HTBI primers were used for first-round RT-PCR of the TCR CDR3. TCRdb reanalysed the multiplex PCR reads using MiXCR and keeps one entry per CDR3 protein. The table records 96,000 or so distinct CDR3 sequences, 51% of them present only once. No progression to ophthalmopathy during 18 months of follow-up defined stable disease. The PBMCs had their origin in 7.5 to 10 ml of fresh peripheral blood.

Sample: blood. The V gene is TRBV13, the J gene TRBJ2-2; weak D call: TRBD2 (6 bases). The sequence was collected from a middle-aged woman with Graves' hyperthyroidism. CDR3 coding DNA: TGTGCCAGCAGCCCCAATGGGCGGGGACTTTCGAACACCGGGGAGCTGTTTTTT. Translated: CASSPNGRGLSNTGELFF.